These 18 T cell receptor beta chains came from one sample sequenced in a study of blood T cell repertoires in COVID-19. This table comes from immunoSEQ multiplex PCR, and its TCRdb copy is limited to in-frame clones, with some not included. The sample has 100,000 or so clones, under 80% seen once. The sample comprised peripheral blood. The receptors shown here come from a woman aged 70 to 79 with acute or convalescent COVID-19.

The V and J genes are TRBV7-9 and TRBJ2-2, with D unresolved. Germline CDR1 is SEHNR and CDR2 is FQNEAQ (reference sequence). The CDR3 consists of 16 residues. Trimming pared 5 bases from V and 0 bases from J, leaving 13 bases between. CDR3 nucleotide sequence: TGTGCCAGCAGCCTTCCCCGGTTCGCGAACACCGGGGAGCTGTTTTTT. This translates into CASSLPRFANTGELFF.

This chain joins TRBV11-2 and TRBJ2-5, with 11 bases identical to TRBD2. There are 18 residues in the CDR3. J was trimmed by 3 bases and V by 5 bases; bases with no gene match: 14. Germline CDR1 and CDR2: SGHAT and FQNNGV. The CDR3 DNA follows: TGTGCCAGCAGCCTACAGGGGCTGACTAGCGGGGTAAAAGAGACCCAGTACTTC. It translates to CASSLQGLTSGVKETQYF.

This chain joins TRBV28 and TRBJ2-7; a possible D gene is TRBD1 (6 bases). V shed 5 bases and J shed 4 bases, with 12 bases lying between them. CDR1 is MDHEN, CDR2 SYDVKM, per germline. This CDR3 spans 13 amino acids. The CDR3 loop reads CASSPGQSYEQYF. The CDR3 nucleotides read TGTGCCAGCAGTCCCGGACAGTCGTACGAGCAGTACTTC.

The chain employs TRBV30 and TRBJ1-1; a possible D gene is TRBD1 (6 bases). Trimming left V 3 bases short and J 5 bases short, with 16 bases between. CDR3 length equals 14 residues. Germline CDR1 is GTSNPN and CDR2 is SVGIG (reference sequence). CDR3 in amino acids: CAWRGKGEWTEAFF. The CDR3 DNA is TGTGCCTGGAGAGGAAAGGGGGAATGGACTGAAGCTTTCTTT. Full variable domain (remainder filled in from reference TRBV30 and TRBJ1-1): SQTIHQWPATLVQPVGSPLSLECTVEGTSNPNLYWYRQAAGRGLQLLFYSVGIGQISSEVPQNLSASRPQDRQFILSSKKLLLSDSGFYLCAWRGKGEWTEAFFGQGTRLTVV.

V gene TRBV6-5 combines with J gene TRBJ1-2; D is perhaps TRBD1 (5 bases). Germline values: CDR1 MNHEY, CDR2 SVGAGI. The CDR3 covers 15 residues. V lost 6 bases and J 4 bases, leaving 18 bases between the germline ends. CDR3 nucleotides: TGTGCCAGCAGCCCCTCGGGGAGGGGAGGCTATGGCTACACCTTC. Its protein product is CASSPSGRGGYGYTF.

CDR3 bases: TGTGCCAGCTCAATTACCGGACAGGGTGGCAATCAGCCCCAGCATTTT. As protein: CASSITGQGGNQPQHF. The genes are TRBV18 and TRBJ1-5; 8 nucleotides match TRBD1. Looked up from germline, CDR1 is KGHSH and CDR2 is LQKENI. V lost 5 bases and J lost 2; bases outside the gene matches: 8. CDR3 size: 16 residues.

The CDR3: CASGLRENTEAFF. The CDR3 DNA reads TGTGCTAGTGGTTTGCGGGAGAACACTGAAGCTTTCTTT. This chain joins TRBV12-5 and TRBJ1-1; D unclear. The CDR3 runs to 13 residues. Trimming removed 2 bases from V and 1 base from J, with 5 bases in between. CDR1 is LGHNT, CDR2 FRNRAP, per germline.

The CDR3 sequence is CASSYGTATNYGYTF. In DNA, the CDR3 is TGCGCCAGCAGCTACGGGACAGCTACTAACTATGGCTACACCTTC. The chain is built from TRBV5-1 and TRBJ1-2; 7 nucleotides line up with TRBD1. Germline V CDR1 and CDR2: SGHRS, YFSETQ. The V and J ends lost 3 bases and 0 bases, in that order; junction bases with no gene match: 5. CDR3 length: 15 residues. Looking up the rest from reference TRBV5-1 and TRBJ1-2 gives the full variable domain: KAGVTQTPRYLIKTRGQQVTLSCSPISGHRSVSWYQQTPGQGLQFLFEYFSETQRNKGNFPGRFSGRQFSNSRSEMNVSTLELGDSALYLCASSYGTATNYGYTFGSGTRLTVV.

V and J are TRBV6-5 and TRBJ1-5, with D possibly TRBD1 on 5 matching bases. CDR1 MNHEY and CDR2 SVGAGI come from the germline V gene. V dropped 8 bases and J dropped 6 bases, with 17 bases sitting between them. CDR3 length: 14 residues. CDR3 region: CASRKTGLAQPQHF. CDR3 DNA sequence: TGTGCCAGCCGGAAAACAGGTCTCGCTCAGCCCCAGCATTTT.

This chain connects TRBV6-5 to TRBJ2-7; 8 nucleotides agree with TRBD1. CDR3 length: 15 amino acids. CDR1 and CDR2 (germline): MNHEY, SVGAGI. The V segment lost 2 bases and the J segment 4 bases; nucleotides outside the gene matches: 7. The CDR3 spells CASSYRAGGLYEQYF. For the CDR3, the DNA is TGTGCCAGCAGTTACAGAGCAGGGGGCCTTTACGAGCAGTACTTC.

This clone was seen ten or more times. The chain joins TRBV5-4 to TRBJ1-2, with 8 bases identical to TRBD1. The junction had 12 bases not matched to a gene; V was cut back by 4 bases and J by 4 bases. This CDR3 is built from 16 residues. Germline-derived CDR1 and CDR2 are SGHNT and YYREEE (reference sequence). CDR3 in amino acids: CASSDILGQALYGYTF. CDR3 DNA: TGTGCCAGCAGCGATATCCTGGGACAGGCCCTCTATGGCTACACCTTC.

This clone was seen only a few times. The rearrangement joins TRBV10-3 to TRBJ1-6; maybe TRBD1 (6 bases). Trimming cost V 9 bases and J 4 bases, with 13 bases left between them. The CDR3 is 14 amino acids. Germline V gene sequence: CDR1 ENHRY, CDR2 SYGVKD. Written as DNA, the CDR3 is TGTGCCATTAAACAGGACAGTTATAATTCACCCCTCCACTTT. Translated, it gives CAIKQDSYNSPLHF.

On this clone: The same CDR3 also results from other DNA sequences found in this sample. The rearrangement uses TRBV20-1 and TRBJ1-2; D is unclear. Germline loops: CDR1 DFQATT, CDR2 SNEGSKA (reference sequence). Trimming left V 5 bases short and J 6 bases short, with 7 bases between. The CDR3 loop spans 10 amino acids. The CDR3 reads CSAPRDGYTF. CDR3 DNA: TGCAGTGCTCCGCGAGATGGCTACACCTTC.

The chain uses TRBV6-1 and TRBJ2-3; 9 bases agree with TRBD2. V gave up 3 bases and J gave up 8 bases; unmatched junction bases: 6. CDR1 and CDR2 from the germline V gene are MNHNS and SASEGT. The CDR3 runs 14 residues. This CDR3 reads CASSEGGGASTQYF. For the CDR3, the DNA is TGTGCCAGCAGTGAGGGCGGGGGGGCGTCTACGCAGTATTTT.

This chain's CDR3 is CASRAGWLQETQYF. The DNA of the CDR3 is TGTGCCAGCAGGGCCGGGTGGCTCCAAGAGACCCAGTACTTC. The chain combines TRBV6-5 with TRBJ2-5; the D is unclear. There are 14 residues in the CDR3. Germline assignment: CDR1 MNHEY and CDR2 SVGAGI. Trimming cost V 6 bases and J 1 base, with 12 bases left between them.

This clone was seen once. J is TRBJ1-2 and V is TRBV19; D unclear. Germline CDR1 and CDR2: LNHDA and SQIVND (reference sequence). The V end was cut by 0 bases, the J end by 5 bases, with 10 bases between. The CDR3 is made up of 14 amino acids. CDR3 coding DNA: TGTGCCAGTAGTATAGATCCGAGAGGGTATGGCTACACCTTC. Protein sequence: CASSIDPRGYGYTF.

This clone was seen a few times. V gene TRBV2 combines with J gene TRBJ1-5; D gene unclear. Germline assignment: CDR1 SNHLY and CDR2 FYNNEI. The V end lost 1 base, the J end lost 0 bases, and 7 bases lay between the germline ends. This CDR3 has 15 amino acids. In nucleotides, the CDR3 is TGTGCCAGCAGTGAAGGCAGAACTAGCAATCAGCCCCAGCATTTT. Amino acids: CASSEGRTSNQPQHF. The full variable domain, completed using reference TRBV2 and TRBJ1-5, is EPEVTQTPSHQVTQMGQEVILRCVPISNHLYFYWYRQILGQKVEFLVSFYNNEISEKSEIFDDQFSVERPDGSNFTLKIRSTKLEDSAMYFCASSEGRTSNQPQHFGDGTRLSIL.

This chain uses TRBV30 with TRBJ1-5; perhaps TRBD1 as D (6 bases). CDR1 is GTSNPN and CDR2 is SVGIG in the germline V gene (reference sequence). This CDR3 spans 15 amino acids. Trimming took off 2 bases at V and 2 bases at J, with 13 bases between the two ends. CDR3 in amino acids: CAWSITGLRNQPQHF. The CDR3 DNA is TGTGCCTGGAGTATTACAGGGTTGCGCAATCAGCCCCAGCATTTT.